Below, 14 T cell receptor beta chains from the same sample are listed, as sequenced in a study of T cell responses to AZD1222 COVID-19 vaccine (dated by TCRdb to the early 2020s). The meaning of the sample's time point label: baseline before first vaccination. Receptor libraries were prepared by the immunoSEQ multiplex PCR assay. TCRdb stores this immuneACCESS table with in-frame sequences only. Part of the clones is absent; in the studies checked, under half of the shortfall reflects unresolved V genes, and no reason is known for the rest. The sample profile shows about 130,000 clones; 92% of them were found once. The ten largest clones take up about 1.9% of the sample. The sequencing used peripheral blood, collected on day 0 of AZD1222 vaccination. Source of these receptors: an adult in good health.

Of note for this clone: The junction shows a germline mismatch at one end, possibly a read error. The chain links TRBV29-1 to TRBJ2-3; possibly TRBD2 for D (5 bases). The CDR3 runs 13 residues. The germline V gene encodes CDR1 SQVTM and CDR2 ANQGSEA. The CDR3 DNA sequence: TGCAGCGTCCCGGCCCCTAGCACGGATACGCAGTATTTT. Amino acids: CSVPAPSTDTQYF.

The genes are TRBV24-1 and TRBJ2-2; a possible D gene is TRBD2 (5 bases). Germline CDR1 and CDR2: KGHDR and SFDVKD. Trimming took 10 bases from V and 7 from J, leaving 18 bases between them. This CDR3 has 14 amino acids. The CDR3 reads CATAQAGAYGELFF. The DNA for the CDR3 is TGTGCCACGGCCCAGGCGGGCGCTTACGGGGAGCTGTTTTTT.

This rearrangement joins TRBV25-1 to TRBJ2-5; D not resolved. V was clipped by 4 bases and J by 0 bases, with 6 bases between them. The CDR3 spans 13 residues. Germline CDR1 is MGHDK and CDR2 is SYGVNS. CDR3 sequence reads: CASSVAYQETQYF. In nucleotides, the CDR3 is TGTGCCAGCAGTGTTGCGTACCAAGAGACCCAGTACTTC.

This sequence joins TRBV6-4 and TRBJ2-3, with TRBD1 matching 7 bases. The V gene end was trimmed by 6 bases and the J gene end by 2 bases; junction bases not matched to a gene: 2. The CDR3 spans 13 residues. Germline CDR1 and CDR2: MRHNA and SNTAGT. The CDR3 here is CASSGTDTDTQYF. DNA of the CDR3: TGTGCCAGCAGCGGGACAGACACAGATACGCAGTATTTT.

This chain uses TRBV12-5 with TRBJ2-3; D remains unclear. Germline V gene sequence: CDR1 LGHNT, CDR2 FRNRAP. This CDR3 region has 17 residues. Trimming removed 2 bases at V and 2 bases at J, with 17 bases between. The CDR3 DNA reads as TGTGCTAGTGGTTTGTGGGCTGGCGACCGTGTCACAGATACGCAGTATTTT. Amino acid sequence: CASGLWAGDRVTDTQYF.

The chain combines TRBV7-8 with TRBJ1-5; D remains unclear. CDR1 SGHVS and CDR2 FQNEAQ come from the germline V gene. This CDR3 is 15 amino acids long. Trimming shortened V by 1 base and J by 0 bases, and 7 bases separated the two germline ends. CDR3: CASSLGQYSNQPQHF. As DNA, the CDR3 is TGTGCCAGCAGCTTAGGGCAGTATAGCAATCAGCCCCAGCATTTT.

The rearrangement joins TRBV24-1 to TRBJ2-1; perhaps TRBD2 as D (7 bases). The V gene's germline CDR1 is KGHDR and CDR2 SFDVKD. The CDR3 loop spans 15 amino acids. V lost 6 bases to trimming and J lost 5 bases, with 16 bases between them. CDR3 protein: CATSNARGPNNEQFF. The CDR3 bases are TGTGCCACCAGTAATGCGCGGGGGCCCAACAATGAGCAGTTCTTC.

The chain combines TRBV14 with TRBJ2-7, with 7 bases identical to TRBD1. V lost 1 base, J lost 13 bases, and 4 bases stayed unmatched. The CDR3 has 11 amino acids. Germline V CDR1 and CDR2: SGHDN, FVKESK. The CDR3 DNA is TGTGCCAGCAGCCAAGTGGACAGGACTTACTTC. Protein product: CASSQVDRTYF.

In DNA form, the CDR3 reads TGCGCCAGCAGCCCATGGACAGGGGCACCCCTCCACTTT. It codes for CASSPWTGAPLHF. The V gene is TRBV4-3, the J gene TRBJ1-6; 9 positions match TRBD1. V gave up 4 bases and J gave up 11 bases; unmatched junction bases: 3. Germline V lookup: CDR1 LGHNA, CDR2 YSLEER. This CDR3 is 13 amino acids long.

The chain has TRBV5-6 and TRBJ2-1; D is ambiguous. The germline V and J ends were trimmed by 0 bases and 6 bases, with 7 bases remaining between them. The CDR3 consists of 13 residues. Germline V lookup: CDR1 SGHDT, CDR2 YYEEEE. CDR3 bases: TGTGCCAGCAGCTTGGGGTCAGGCAATGAGCAGTTCTTC. Its protein product is CASSLGSGNEQFF.

The sample holds one count of this clone. The chain carries TRBV12-3 or TRBV12-4 and TRBJ1-6; D gene unclear. Between the trimmed V and J ends, which lost 5 bases and 10 bases, there was a span of 12 bases. The CDR3 length is 13 residues. The CDR3 loop reads CASSLGWTSPLHF. CDR3 DNA: TGTGCCAGCAGTCTTGGCTGGACCTCACCCCTCCACTTT.

The chain couples TRBV11-2 to TRBJ2-2; D call uncertain. The V gene's germline CDR1 is SGHAT and CDR2 FQNNGV. The CDR3 loop spans 13 amino acids. The V and J ends lost 1 base and 3 bases respectively, with 3 bases between them. CDR3: CASSLGYTGELFF. CDR3 nucleotides: TGTGCCAGCAGCTTAGGGTACACCGGGGAGCTGTTTTTT. The full variable domain, rest sourced from reference TRBV11-2 and TRBJ2-2, is EAGVAQSPRYKIIEKRQSVAFWCNPISGHATLYWYQQILGQGPKLLIQFQNNGVVDDSQLPKDRFSAERLKGVDSTLKIQPAKLEDSAVYLCASSLGYTGELFFGEGSRLTVL.

CDR3 amino acids: CASTYPGQPNSPLHF. Here the CDR3 DNA reads TGTGCCAGCACCTATCCGGGACAACCTAATTCACCCCTCCACTTT. The J gene is TRBJ1-6, the V gene TRBV3-1 (or the pseudogene TRBV3-2), with TRBD1 as a possible D gene (6 bases). CDR1 and CDR2 (germline): LGHDT, YNNKEL (reference sequence). V was pared by 7 bases and J by 6 bases, with 16 bases between. This CDR3 comprises 15 residues.

The V call is TRBV6-2 or TRBV6-3, the J call TRBJ2-7; 9 nucleotides line up with TRBD1. The CDR3 runs to 15 residues. Germline V gives CDR1 MNHEY, CDR2 SVGEGT. Trimming removed 1 base from V and 3 bases from J; junction bases left unmatched: 4. CDR3 coding DNA: TGTGCCAGCAGTTACTATCCGGACAGGGGCTACGAGCAGTACTTC. It translates to CASSYYPDRGYEQYF.